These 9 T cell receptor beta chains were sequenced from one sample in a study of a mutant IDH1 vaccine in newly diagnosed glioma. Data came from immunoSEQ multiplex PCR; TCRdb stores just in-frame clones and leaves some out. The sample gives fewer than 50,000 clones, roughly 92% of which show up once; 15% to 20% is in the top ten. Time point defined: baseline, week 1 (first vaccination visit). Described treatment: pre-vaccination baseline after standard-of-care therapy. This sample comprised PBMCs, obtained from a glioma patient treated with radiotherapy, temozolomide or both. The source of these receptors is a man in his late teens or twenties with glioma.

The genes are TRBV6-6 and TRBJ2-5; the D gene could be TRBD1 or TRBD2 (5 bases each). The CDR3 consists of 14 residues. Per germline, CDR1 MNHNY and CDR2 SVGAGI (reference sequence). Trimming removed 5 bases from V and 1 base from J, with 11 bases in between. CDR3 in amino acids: CASSAPGTQETQYF. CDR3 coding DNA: TGTGCCAGCAGTGCCCCAGGGACCCAAGAGACCCAGTACTTC.

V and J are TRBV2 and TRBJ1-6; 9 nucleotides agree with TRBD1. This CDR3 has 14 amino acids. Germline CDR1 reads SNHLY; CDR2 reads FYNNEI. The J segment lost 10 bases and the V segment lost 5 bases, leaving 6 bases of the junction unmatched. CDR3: CASSLQGARSPLHF. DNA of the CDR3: TGTGCCAGCAGTCTACAGGGGGCAAGGTCACCCCTCCACTTT.

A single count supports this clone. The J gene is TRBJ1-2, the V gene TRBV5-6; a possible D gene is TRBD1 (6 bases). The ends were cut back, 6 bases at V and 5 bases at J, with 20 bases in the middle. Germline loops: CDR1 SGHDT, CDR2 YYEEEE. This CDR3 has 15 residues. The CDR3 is CASILKGGRGYGYTF. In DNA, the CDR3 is TGTGCCAGCATACTAAAGGGGGGCAGGGGATATGGCTACACCTTC.

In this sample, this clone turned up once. Here the CDR3 reads CASSRTSGRNEQYF. DNA of the CDR3: TGTGCCAGCAGCCGGACTAGCGGGAGAAACGAGCAGTACTTC. V usage is TRBV9 and J usage is TRBJ2-7, with 13 bases that match TRBD2. Germline trimming cut 4 bases from V and 5 bases from J; bases unmatched to any gene: 3. Germline V gene data show CDR1 as SGDLS and CDR2 as YYNGEE. CDR3 size: 14 residues.

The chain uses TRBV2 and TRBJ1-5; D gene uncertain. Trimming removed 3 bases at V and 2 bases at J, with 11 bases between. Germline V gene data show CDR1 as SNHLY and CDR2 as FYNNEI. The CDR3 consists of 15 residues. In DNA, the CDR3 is TGTGCCAGCAGTGAGAATCCGCTCGGCAATCAGCCCCAGCATTTT. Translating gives CASSENPLGNQPQHF.

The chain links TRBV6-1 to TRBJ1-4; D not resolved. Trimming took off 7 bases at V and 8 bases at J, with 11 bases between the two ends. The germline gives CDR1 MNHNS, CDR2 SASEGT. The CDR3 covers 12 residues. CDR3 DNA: TGTGCCAGCAAAGTGAGTTCAGAAAAACTGTTTTTT. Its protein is CASKVSSEKLFF.

In DNA, the CDR3 is TGCGCCAGCAGCCAAGATGTAGCCGGGGAGCTGTTTTTT. Its translation: CASSQDVAGELFF. This chain joins TRBV4-3 and TRBJ2-2; the D is unclear. This CDR3 spans 13 amino acids. Germline loops: CDR1 LGHNA, CDR2 YSLEER. V lost 0 bases and J lost 6, with 5 bases in between.

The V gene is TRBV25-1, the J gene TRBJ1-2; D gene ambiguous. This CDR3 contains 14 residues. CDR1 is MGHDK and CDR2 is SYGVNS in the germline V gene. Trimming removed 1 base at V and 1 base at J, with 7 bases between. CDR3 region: CASSEWVGNYGYTF. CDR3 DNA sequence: TGTGCCAGCAGTGAATGGGTCGGTAACTATGGCTACACCTTC.

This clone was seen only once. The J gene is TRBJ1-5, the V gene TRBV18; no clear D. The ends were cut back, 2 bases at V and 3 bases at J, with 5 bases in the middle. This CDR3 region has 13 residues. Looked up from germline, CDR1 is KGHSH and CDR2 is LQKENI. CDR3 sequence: CASSPGVNQPQHF. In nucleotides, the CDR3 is TGTGCCAGCTCACCAGGGGTCAATCAGCCCCAGCATTTT.